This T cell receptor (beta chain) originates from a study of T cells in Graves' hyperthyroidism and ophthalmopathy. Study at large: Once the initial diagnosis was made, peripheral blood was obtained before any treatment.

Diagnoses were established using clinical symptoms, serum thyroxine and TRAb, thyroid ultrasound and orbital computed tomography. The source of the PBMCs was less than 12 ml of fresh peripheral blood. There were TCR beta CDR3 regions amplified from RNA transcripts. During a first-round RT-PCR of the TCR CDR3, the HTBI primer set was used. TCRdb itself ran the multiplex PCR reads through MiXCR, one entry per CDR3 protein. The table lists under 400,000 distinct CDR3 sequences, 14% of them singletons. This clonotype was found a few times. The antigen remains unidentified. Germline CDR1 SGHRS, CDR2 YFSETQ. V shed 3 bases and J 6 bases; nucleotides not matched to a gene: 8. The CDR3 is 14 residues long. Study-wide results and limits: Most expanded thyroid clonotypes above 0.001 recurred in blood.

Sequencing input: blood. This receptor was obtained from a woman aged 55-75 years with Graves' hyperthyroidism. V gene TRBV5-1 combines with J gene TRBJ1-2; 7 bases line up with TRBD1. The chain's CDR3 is CASSSGQRLHGYTF. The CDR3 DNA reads TGCGCCAGCAGCTCGGGACAGCGCCTACATGGCTACACCTTC. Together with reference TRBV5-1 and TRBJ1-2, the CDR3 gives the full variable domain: KAGVTQTPRYLIKTRGQQVTLSCSPISGHRSVSWYQQTPGQGLQFLFEYFSETQRNKGNFPGRFSGRQFSNSRSEMNVSTLELGDSALYLCASSSGQRLHGYTFGSGTRLTVV.